Included here is one TCR beta chain sequence, with context. Clones were sequenced by immunoSEQ multiplex PCR, and TCRdb holds only the in-frame ones, with some missing. The table has 50,000 to 65,000 clones, around 93% seen once. The sample belongs to a study of T cell changes during pregnancy in multiple sclerosis. The CDR3 covers 15 residues. Per the germline V gene, CDR1 is MNHEY and CDR2 is SVGAGI. V was pared by 5 bases and J by 10 bases, with 23 bases between. This material consisted of CD8+ T cells from peripheral blood mononuclear cells, taken in the second trimester of pregnancy. This receptor was identified in a female donor with multiple sclerosis, enrolled in a pregnancy study. The chain has TRBV6-5 and TRBJ1-2; D is undetermined. This chain's CDR3 is CASSPKGPGGNAYTF. CDR3 sequence (DNA): TGTGCCAGCAGTCCTAAAGGACCCGGAGGCAATGCCTACACCTTC.